A single sample is the source of the 20 T cell receptor beta chains below, sequenced in a study of T-cell memory formation after mild COVID-19 (dated by TCRdb to the early 2020s). Libraries were constructed by 5' RACE. TCRdb records Illumina NovaSeq 6000 as the sequencer. TCRdb reworked the public reads: Q25 trimming with fastp, MiXCR clone assembly, productive beta chains retained. Duplicate CDR3 protein sequences are folded into a single record with the most common DNA and genes. The sample data list about 140,000 distinct CDR3 sequences, and approximately 5.7% of these were observed just once. The top ten hold 2% to 2.5% of the sample. Sequencing used PBMCs or a T cell subset sorted from them (not recorded which). Receptor source: an adult woman who had mild COVID-19 (a few samples of this study predate the infection). The sample titles of this study are shuffled in the database, so cell type and time point are left out; the donor was told from shared clones.

This clonotype was seen many times. J is TRBJ2-1 and V is TRBV12-3 or TRBV12-4; D call uncertain. The CDR3 is 11 amino acids. Trimming shortened V by 3 bases and J by 8 bases, and 5 bases separated the two germline ends. The CDR3 sequence: CASSFFYEQFF. In DNA, the CDR3 is TGTGCCAGCAGTTTTTTCTATGAGCAGTTCTTC.

The sample holds many counts of this clonotype. The gene calls are TRBV7-9 and TRBJ2-2; D remains unclear. The V gene lost 5 bases and the J gene lost 0 bases, with 10 bases spanning the gap. CDR3 length equals 15 residues. Germline lookup yields CDR1 SEHNR and CDR2 FQNEAQ (reference sequence). CDR3: CASSLTSSNTGELFF. CDR3 nucleotide sequence: TGTGCCAGCAGCCTAACCAGTTCGAACACCGGGGAGCTGTTTTTT. The full variable domain, completed using reference TRBV7-9 and TRBJ2-2, is DTGVSQNPRHKITKRGQNVTFRCDPISEHNRLYWYRQTLGQGPEFLTYFQNEAQLEKSRLLSDRFSAERPKGSFSTLEIQRTEQGDSAMYLCASSLTSSNTGELFFGEGSRLTVL.

In its sample, this clonotype was seen many times. This chain links TRBV5-1 with TRBJ2-1, with 7 bases fitting TRBD1. V was clipped by 2 bases and J by 6 bases; unmatched bases: 11. The CDR3 sequence is 16 residues long. CDR1 is SGHRS, CDR2 YFSETQ, per germline. CDR3 nucleotide sequence: TGCGCCAGCAGCTTAGGATACAGGGGTCGGAGCAATGAGCAGTTCTTC. Amino acids: CASSLGYRGRSNEQFF.

The table lists this clonotype with many counts. CDR3 sequence reads: CSARDAQGLGGYTF. The CDR3 coding sequence is TGCAGTGCTAGAGATGCGCAGGGGCTCGGTGGCTACACCTTC. This sequence joins TRBV20-1 and TRBJ1-2; perhaps TRBD1 as D (6 bases). V was shortened by 0 bases and J by 7 bases, with 15 bases between the two germline ends. The CDR3 length is 14 residues. Germline assignment: CDR1 DFQATT and CDR2 SNEGSKA (reference sequence).

There are a few counts of this clonotype. CDR3 loop: CASSSGTGVDTQYF. The DNA for the CDR3 is TGTGCCAGCAGCTCCGGGACAGGGGTGGATACGCAGTATTTT. The chain links TRBV5-4 to TRBJ2-3; 10 bases map to TRBD1. Germline trimming cut 3 bases from V and 6 bases from J; bases unmatched to any gene: 4. CDR3 length: 14 residues. Germline loops: CDR1 SGHNT, CDR2 YYREEE (reference sequence).

In nucleotides, the CDR3 is TGTGCCAGCAGCCCCGCCGCCGCTGGGGGCTACACCTTC. This sequence encodes CASSPAAAGGYTF. J is TRBJ1-2 and V is TRBV3-1; D is uncertain. With 4 bases removed from V and 8 bases from J, the gap between germline ends came to 14 bases. The CDR3 totals 13 residues. CDR1 and CDR2 from the germline V gene are LGHDT and YNNKEL (reference sequence).

This clonotype has more than one count but fewer than ten. CDR3 nucleotide sequence: TGCAGCGCCCGACGGGCAGATAATCAGCCCCAGCATTTT. This translates into CSARRADNQPQHF. The chain carries TRBV29-1 and TRBJ1-5; the D is unclear. Germline lookup yields CDR1 SQVTM and CDR2 ANQGSEA. V lost 7 bases to trimming and J lost 4 bases, with 14 bases between them. CDR3 length equals 13 residues. The full variable domain, its missing parts supplied by reference TRBV29-1 and TRBJ1-5, is SAVISQKPSRDICQRGTSLTIQCQVDSQVTMMFWYRQQPGQSLTLIATANQGSEATYESGFVIDKFPISRPNLTFSTLTVSNMSPEDSSIYLCSARRADNQPQHFGDGTRLSIL.

This clonotype appeared many times. The chain uses TRBV5-1 and TRBJ2-7; a weak D match, TRBD1 (6 bases). The length of the CDR3 is 14 residues. Trimming removed 6 bases from V and 0 bases from J, with 13 bases in between. Germline V CDR1 and CDR2: SGHRS, YFSETQ. CDR3 residues: CASKLQGDSYEQYF. In DNA form, the CDR3 reads TGCGCCAGCAAACTACAGGGCGACTCCTACGAGCAGTACTTC.

The chain uses TRBV29-1 and TRBJ2-1; D perhaps matches TRBD2 (5 bases). Germline V gene data show CDR1 as SQVTM and CDR2 as ANQGSEA. V lost 1 base to trimming and J lost 12 bases, with 16 bases between them. The CDR3 loop spans 13 amino acids. CDR3 loop: CSVEGGSDGVQFF. CDR3 bases: TGCAGCGTTGAAGGGGGTAGCGACGGCGTGCAGTTCTTC.

This clonotype was picked up many times. The V and J genes are TRBV29-1 and TRBJ1-1, with D perhaps matching TRBD1 (5 bases). Germline V gene data show CDR1 as SQVTM and CDR2 as ANQGSEA. V lost 3 bases and J lost 7, with 9 bases in between. This CDR3 region has 11 residues. CDR3 in amino acids: CSVDPGGEAFF. In DNA, the CDR3 is TGCAGCGTTGACCCCGGGGGTGAAGCTTTCTTT.

This clonotype came up many times. The rearrangement links TRBV5-1 to TRBJ2-2, with 8 bases fitting TRBD2. V was pared by 3 bases and J by 10 bases, with 5 bases of the junction left unmatched. The CDR3 has 13 amino acids. From germline, CDR1 is SGHRS and CDR2 YFSETQ. CDR3 protein: CASSSLAVQELFF. The CDR3 nucleotides are TGCGCCAGCAGCTCACTAGCGGTCCAGGAGCTGTTTTTT.

V usage is TRBV20-1 and J usage is TRBJ1-1; D remains ambiguous. Per germline, CDR1 DFQATT and CDR2 SNEGSKA (reference sequence). CDR3 length: 13 amino acids. Trimming removed 3 bases at V and 0 bases at J, with 8 bases between. The CDR3 loop is CSARVTLNTEAFF. The CDR3 coding sequence is TGCAGTGCTAGGGTAACCCTGAACACTGAAGCTTTCTTT.

The chain joins TRBV6-1 to TRBJ1-1; possibly TRBD1 for D (5 bases). With 4 bases removed from V and 4 bases from J, the gap between germline ends came to 10 bases. Germline V gene lookup returns CDR1 MNHNS and CDR2 SASEGT. The CDR3 length is 13 residues. CDR3 nucleotides: TGTGCCAGCAGTGGGACCAGGGCCACTGAAGCTTTCTTT. Protein product: CASSGTRATEAFF.

A few counts support this clonotype. The chain joins TRBV5-1 to TRBJ2-1; TRBD2 matches at 7 bases. The V gene's germline CDR1 is SGHRS and CDR2 YFSETQ. The CDR3 runs 15 residues. Trimming removed 4 bases from V and 0 bases from J; junction bases left unmatched: 4. CDR3 sequence (DNA): TGCGCCAGCAGCCTAGCGGCCACCTCCTACAATGAGCAGTTCTTC. It encodes CASSLAATSYNEQFF.

The J gene is TRBJ2-3, the V gene TRBV6-1; TRBD2 agrees at 12 bases. The CDR3 covers 16 residues. The V segment lost 4 bases and the J segment 4 bases; nucleotides outside the gene matches: 6. CDR1 is MNHNS and CDR2 is SASEGT in the germline V gene. The CDR3 nucleotides read TGTGCCAGCAGTGGAGGACTAGCGGGGCCCGCAGATACGCAGTATTTT. It codes for CASSGGLAGPADTQYF.

In its sample, this clonotype was seen a few times. The V and J genes are TRBV5-1 and TRBJ2-3; D remains ambiguous. V lost 4 bases to trimming and J lost 6 bases, with 12 bases between them. Germline CDR1 and CDR2: SGHRS and YFSETQ. The CDR3 sequence is 13 residues long. The CDR3 is CASSPRKADTQYF. The CDR3 DNA reads TGCGCCAGCAGCCCACGAAAAGCGGATACGCAGTATTTT.

This clonotype was counted at least ten times. The rearrangement joins TRBV11-3 to TRBJ2-5; D may be TRBD1 or TRBD2 (5 bases each). Germline V gives CDR1 SGHNT, CDR2 YENEEA. This CDR3 has 15 residues. V lost 5 bases to trimming and J lost 4 bases, with 17 bases between them. Here the CDR3 reads CASSRGFLARETQYF. DNA for the CDR3: TGTGCCAGCAGCAGGGGTTTTCTAGCACGAGAGACCCAGTACTTC. Full variable domain (rest looked up from reference TRBV11-3 and TRBJ2-5): EAGVVQSPRYKIIEKKQPVAFWCNPISGHNTLYWYLQNLGQGPELLIRYENEEAVDDSQLPKDRFSAERLKGVDSTLKIQPAELGDSAVYLCASSRGFLARETQYFGPGTRLLVL.

The sample holds a few counts of this clonotype. The genes are TRBV20-1 and TRBJ1-6; D unclear. Germline V CDR1 and CDR2: DFQATT, SNEGSKA (reference sequence). The CDR3 contains 14 residues. The germline V and J ends were trimmed by 3 bases and 4 bases, with 10 bases remaining between them. The CDR3 nucleotides are TGCAGTGCTAGCGCTGGACTTTATAATTCACCCCTCCACTTT. Its translation is CSASAGLYNSPLHF.

This clonotype was seen repeatedly, ten times or more. The V call is TRBV5-1, the J call TRBJ2-1; 7 bases fit TRBD2. Germline CDR1 is SGHRS and CDR2 is YFSETQ. The ends lost 3 bases at V and 7 bases at J; junction bases unmatched: 1. The CDR3 spans 12 residues. The CDR3 DNA reads TGCGCCAGCAGCTGGGAGGGAAATGAGCAGTTCTTC. Protein sequence: CASSWEGNEQFF.

The rearrangement links TRBV7-9 to TRBJ2-4; 7 bases fit TRBD1. Germline CDR1 is SEHNR and CDR2 is FQNEAQ (reference sequence). V shed 5 bases and J 3 bases; nucleotides not matched to a gene: 10. This CDR3 spans 16 amino acids. The CDR3 reads CASSPTGVDGKNIQYF. The CDR3 nucleotides are TGTGCCAGCAGCCCTACAGGGGTCGATGGCAAAAACATTCAGTACTTC.